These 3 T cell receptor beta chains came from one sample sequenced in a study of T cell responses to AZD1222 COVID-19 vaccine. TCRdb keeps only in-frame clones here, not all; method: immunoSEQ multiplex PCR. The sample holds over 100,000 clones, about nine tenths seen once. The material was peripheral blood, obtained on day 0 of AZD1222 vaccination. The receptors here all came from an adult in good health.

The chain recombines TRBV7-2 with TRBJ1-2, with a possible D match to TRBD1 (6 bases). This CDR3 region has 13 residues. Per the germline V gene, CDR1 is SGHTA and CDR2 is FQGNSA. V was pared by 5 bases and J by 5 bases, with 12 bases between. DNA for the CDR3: TGTGCCAGCAGCCCCGGGACACAGTATGGCTACACCTTC. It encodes CASSPGTQYGYTF.

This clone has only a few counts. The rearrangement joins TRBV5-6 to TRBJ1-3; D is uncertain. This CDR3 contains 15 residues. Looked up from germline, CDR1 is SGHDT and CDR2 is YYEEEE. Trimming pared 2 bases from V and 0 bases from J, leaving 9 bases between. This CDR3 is CASSFGRISGNTIYF. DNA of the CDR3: TGTGCCAGCAGCTTCGGACGGATCTCTGGAAACACCATATATTTT. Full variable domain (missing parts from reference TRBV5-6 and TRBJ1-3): DAGVTQSPTHLIKTRGQQVTLRCSPKSGHDTVSWYQQALGQGPQFIFQYYEEEERQRGNFPDRFSGHQFPNYSSELNVNALLLGDSALYLCASSFGRISGNTIYFGEGSWLTVV.

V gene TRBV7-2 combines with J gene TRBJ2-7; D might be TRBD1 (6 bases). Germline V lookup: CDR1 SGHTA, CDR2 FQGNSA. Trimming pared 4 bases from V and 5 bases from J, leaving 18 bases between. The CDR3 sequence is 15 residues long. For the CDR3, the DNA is TGTGCCAGCAGCTCAGGATCGGGACACTTGGACGAGCAGTACTTC. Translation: CASSSGSGHLDEQYF.